This T cell receptor beta chain was sequenced for a study of shared clonotypes between healthy human individuals. Study findings and constraints: Generally, estimated richness proved larger in naive subsets than it did in memory subsets.

CD4+ cells yielded CD45RA+ naive and CD45RA-negative memory subsets. Germline-derived CDR1 and CDR2 are MNHNY and SVGAGI (reference sequence). The CDR3 totals 13 residues. V was clipped by 2 bases and J by 2 bases, with 7 bases between them. This clone was recorded only once. Its specificity is unknown. The same CDR3 also results from other DNA sequences found in this sample. Assay execution took place at the deep level. Per sorted-subset replicate PCR, input was 200 to 250 ng DNA, representing some 30,000 T cell genomes. Using immunoSEQ multiplex PCR, the repertoire was profiled, and TCRdb retains in-frame clones only, with some absent. The table records about 2.4 million clones, approximately 92% of them present only once.

Material for sequencing was naive CD4+ T cells sorted from blood. Subset: CD45RA+ positively selected. This sequence originates from a man aged 18-30 years in good health. This chain uses TRBV6-6 with TRBJ2-7; possibly TRBD1 for D (6 bases). CDR3 coding DNA: TGTGCCAGCAGTTACGACAGGACCTACGAGCAGTACTTC. Encoded protein: CASSYDRTYEQYF.